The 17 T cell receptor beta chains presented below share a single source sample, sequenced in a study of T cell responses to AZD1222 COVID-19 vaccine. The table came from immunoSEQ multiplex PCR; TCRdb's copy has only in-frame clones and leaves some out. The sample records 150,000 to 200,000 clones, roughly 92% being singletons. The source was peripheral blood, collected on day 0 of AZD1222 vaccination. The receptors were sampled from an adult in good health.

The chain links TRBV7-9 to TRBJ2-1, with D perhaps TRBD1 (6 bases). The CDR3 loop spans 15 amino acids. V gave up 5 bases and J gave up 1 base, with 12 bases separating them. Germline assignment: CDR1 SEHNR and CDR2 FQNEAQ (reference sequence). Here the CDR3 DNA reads TGTGCCAGCAGCCAATCAGGGGTATCCTACAATGAGCAGTTCTTC. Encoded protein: CASSQSGVSYNEQFF.

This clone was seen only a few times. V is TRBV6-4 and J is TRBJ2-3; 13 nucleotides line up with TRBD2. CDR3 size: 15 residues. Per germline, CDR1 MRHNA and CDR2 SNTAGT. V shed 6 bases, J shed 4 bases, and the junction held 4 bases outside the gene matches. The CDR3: CASSAGLAGSDTQYF. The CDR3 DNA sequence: TGTGCCAGCAGCGCGGGACTAGCGGGGTCAGATACGCAGTATTTT.

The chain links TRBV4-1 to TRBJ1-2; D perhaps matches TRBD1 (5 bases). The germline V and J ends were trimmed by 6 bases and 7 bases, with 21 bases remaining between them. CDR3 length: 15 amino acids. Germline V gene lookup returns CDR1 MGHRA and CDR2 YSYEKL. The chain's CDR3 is CASRDPIGRGLGYTF. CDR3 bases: TGCGCCAGCAGGGACCCCATCGGTCGGGGACTTGGCTACACCTTC.

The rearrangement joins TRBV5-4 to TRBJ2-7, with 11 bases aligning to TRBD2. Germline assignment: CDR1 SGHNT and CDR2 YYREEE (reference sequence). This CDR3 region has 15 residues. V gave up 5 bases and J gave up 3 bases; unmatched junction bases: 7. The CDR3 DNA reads TGTGCCAGCAGTTCCGGGACTAGCGGTTTCTACGAGCAGTACTTC. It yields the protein CASSSGTSGFYEQYF.

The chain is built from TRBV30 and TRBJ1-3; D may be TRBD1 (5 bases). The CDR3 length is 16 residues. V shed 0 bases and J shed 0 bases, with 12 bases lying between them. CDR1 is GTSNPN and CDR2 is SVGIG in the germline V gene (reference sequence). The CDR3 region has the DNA TGTGCCTGGAGTGTACGGGGGATGCACTCTGGAAACACCATATATTTT. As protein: CAWSVRGMHSGNTIYF.

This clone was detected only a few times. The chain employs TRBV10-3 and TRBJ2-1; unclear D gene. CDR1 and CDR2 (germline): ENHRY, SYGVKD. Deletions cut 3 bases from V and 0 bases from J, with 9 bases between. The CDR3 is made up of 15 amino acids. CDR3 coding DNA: TGTGCCATCAGTGACCCGACTGGCTCCTACAATGAGCAGTTCTTC. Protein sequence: CAISDPTGSYNEQFF.

CDR3 DNA: TGTGCCAGTAGTTCCAGGGGGCTACCGAGCTCCTATAATTCACCCCTCCACTTT. This encodes CASSSRGLPSSYNSPLHF. J is TRBJ1-6 and V is TRBV19; 8 bases fit TRBD1. The CDR3 has 18 residues. Germline V gene data show CDR1 as LNHDA and CDR2 as SQIVND (reference sequence). V was pared by 5 bases and J by 0 bases, with 9 bases of the junction left unmatched.

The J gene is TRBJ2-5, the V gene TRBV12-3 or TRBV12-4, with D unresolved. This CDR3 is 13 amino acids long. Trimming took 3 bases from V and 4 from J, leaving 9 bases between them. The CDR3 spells CASSFGLRETQYF. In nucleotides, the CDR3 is TGTGCCAGCAGTTTCGGTCTTCGAGAGACCCAGTACTTC.

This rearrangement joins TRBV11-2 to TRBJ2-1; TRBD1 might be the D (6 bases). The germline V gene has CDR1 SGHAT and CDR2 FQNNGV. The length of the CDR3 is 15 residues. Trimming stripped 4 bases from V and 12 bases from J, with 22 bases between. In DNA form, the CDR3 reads TGTGCCAGCAGCTCCATCCGGGACATGGGCACCAGGCAGTTCTTC. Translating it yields CASSSIRDMGTRQFF.

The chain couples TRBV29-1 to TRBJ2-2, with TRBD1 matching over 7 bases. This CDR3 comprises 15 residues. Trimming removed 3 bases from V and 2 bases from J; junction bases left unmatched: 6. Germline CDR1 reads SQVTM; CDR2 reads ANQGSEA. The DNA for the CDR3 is TGCAGCGTTGAGATCTGGGACAGAAACACCGGGGAGCTGTTTTTT. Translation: CSVEIWDRNTGELFF.

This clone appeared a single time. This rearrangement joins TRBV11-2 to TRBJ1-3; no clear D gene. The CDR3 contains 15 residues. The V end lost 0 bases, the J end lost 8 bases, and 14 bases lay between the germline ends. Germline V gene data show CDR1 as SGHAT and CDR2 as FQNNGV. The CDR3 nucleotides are TGTGCCAGCAGCTTAGAAGGGAGCAAGATGGACACCATATATTTT. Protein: CASSLEGSKMDTIYF.

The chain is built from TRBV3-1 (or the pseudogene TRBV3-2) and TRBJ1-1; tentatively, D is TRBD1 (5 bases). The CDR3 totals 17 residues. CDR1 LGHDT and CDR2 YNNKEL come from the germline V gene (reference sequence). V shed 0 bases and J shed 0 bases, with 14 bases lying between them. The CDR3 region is CASSQEPGLLVNTEAFF. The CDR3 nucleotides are TGTGCCAGCAGCCAAGAACCGGGACTGCTTGTGAACACTGAAGCTTTCTTT.

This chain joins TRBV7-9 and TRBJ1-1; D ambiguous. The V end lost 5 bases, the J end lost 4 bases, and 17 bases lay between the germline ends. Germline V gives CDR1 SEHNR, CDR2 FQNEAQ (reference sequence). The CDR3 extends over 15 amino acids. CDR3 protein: CASSPPGGEGTEAFF. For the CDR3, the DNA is TGTGCCAGCAGCCCCCCCGGTGGGGAGGGCACTGAAGCTTTCTTT.

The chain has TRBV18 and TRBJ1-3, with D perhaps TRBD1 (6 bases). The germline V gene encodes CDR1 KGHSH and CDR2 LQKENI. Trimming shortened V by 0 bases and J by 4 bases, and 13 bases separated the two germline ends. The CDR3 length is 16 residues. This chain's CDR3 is CASSPPNRVRGNTIYF. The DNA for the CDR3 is TGTGCCAGCTCACCACCGAACAGGGTGAGAGGAAACACCATATATTTT. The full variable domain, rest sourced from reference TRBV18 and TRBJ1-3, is NAGVMQNPRHLVRRRGQEARLRCSPMKGHSHVYWYRQLPEEGLKFMVYLQKENIIDESGMPKERFSAEFPKEGPSILRIQQVVRGDSAAYFCASSPPNRVRGNTIYFGEGSWLTVV.

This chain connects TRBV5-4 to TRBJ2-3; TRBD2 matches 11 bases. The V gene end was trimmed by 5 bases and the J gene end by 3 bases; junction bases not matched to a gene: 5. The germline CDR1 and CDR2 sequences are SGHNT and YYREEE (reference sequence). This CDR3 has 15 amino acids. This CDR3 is CASRTTSGSTDTQYF. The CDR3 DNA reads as TGTGCCAGCAGGACTACTAGCGGGAGTACAGATACGCAGTATTTT.

This CDR3 reads CASTARLSPYEQYF. The CDR3, as DNA: TGTGCCAGCACCGCGCGGCTCTCCCCATACGAGCAGTACTTC. The V call is TRBV6-5, the J call TRBJ2-7, with D uncertain. Trimming shortened V by 7 bases and J by 4 bases, and 17 bases separated the two germline ends. In germline, CDR1 is MNHEY, CDR2 SVGAGI. CDR3 length: 14 residues.

CDR3 protein: CASSKRYSNEKLFF. CDR3 coding DNA: TGTGCCAGCAGTAAGCGGTACTCAAATGAAAAACTGTTTTTT. The chain has TRBV2 and TRBJ1-4; no firm D call. Deletions cut 5 bases from V and 5 bases from J, with 12 bases between. Germline V gene sequence: CDR1 SNHLY, CDR2 FYNNEI. The length of the CDR3 is 14 residues.